The following is a T cell receptor (beta chain) sequence with its context. The target antigen is unknown. This entry comes from a study of Ad26.COV2.S vaccination and SARS-CoV-2 variants. Background on the study: Each vaccinee took Ad26.COV2.S intramuscularly, once or twice 56 days apart.

Documented treatment: some 20 received Ad26.COV2.S at low or high dose, single or two shots; 5 received placebo; per-sample allocation not given. Samples came from day 63 after the first vaccine or placebo injection. Study-level points and caveats: Vaccine and placebo recipients had similar non-spike TCR breadth. Substantial breadth was reported for post-vaccination spike-specific CD8+ and CD4+ T cells.

CDR1 and CDR2 (germline): SGHRS, YFSETQ. J lost 3 bases, V lost 6 bases, and 5 bases had no gene match. CDR3 length: 15 residues. Clones were sequenced by immunoSEQ multiplex PCR, and TCRdb holds only the in-frame ones, with some missing. This sample has about 260,000 clones, with approximately 88% found just once. This chain uses TRBV5-1 with TRBJ2-7, with TRBD2 identical over 14 bases. The material was peripheral blood, obtained in a trial of Ad26.COV2.S vaccine versus placebo. This clonotype was sampled from a person between 18 and 59 years old who received the Ad26.COV2.S COVID-19 vaccine or a placebo. The CDR3 protein is CASTAGTSGGYEQYF. As DNA, the CDR3 is TGCGCCAGCACCGCAGGGACTAGCGGGGGCTACGAGCAGTACTTC.